These 27 T cell receptor beta chains came from one sample sequenced in a study of molecular identifiers for immune sequencing clone quantification (dated by TCRdb to the late 2010s). The library was made by PCR. The sequencer listed for this sample is Illumina HiSeq 4000. TCRdb reworked the public reads: Q25 trimming with fastp, MiXCR clone assembly, productive beta chains retained. One record per CDR3 amino acid sequence lists the most common genes and DNA. Present in this sample are about 9,800 distinct CDR3 sequences, just under 20% of which were seen just once. Together, the top ten hold around 1.5% of the sample. Sequenced sample: naive CD8+ T cells from blood, with Jurkat cell RNA spiked in. The sample's cell subset or site, from its label and the paper: FACS-sorted CD8+CD4-CCR7+CD45RA+ naive T cells. All receptors come from a human donor in good health. Some libraries in this study had Jurkat cell RNA spiked in.

By its share, this clonotype is medium-sized. The chain joins TRBV9 to TRBJ2-1; D is uncertain. The germline V gene encodes CDR1 SGDLS and CDR2 YYNGEE. Trimming removed 3 bases at V and 3 bases at J, with 10 bases between. The CDR3 is made up of 14 amino acids. CDR3 DNA: TGTGCCAGCAGCGCCGACGGAGACTACAATGAGCAGTTCTTC. Its protein product is CASSADGDYNEQFF.

The table lists this clonotype with many counts. The chain is built from TRBV5-5 and TRBJ2-5; a possible D gene is TRBD2 (6 bases). The V gene lost 2 bases and the J gene lost 5 bases, with 19 bases spanning the gap. The CDR3 spans 16 residues. Per germline, CDR1 SGHKS and CDR2 YYEKEE (reference sequence). For the CDR3, the DNA is TGTGCCAGCAGCTTCGACCTACCGGGACTCTGGGAGACCCAGTACTTC. The encoded protein is CASSFDLPGLWETQYF.

In its sample, this clonotype was seen many times. DNA of the CDR3: TGCAGTGCTAGAGATCGGGGCCGCAGGGGCACCGGGGAGCTGTTTTTT. Translation gives CSARDRGRRGTGELFF. The chain couples TRBV20-1 to TRBJ2-2; maybe TRBD1 (6 bases). The germline V gene has CDR1 DFQATT and CDR2 SNEGSKA (reference sequence). The CDR3 sequence is 16 residues long. Trimming removed 0 bases from V and 4 bases from J, with 15 bases in between.

In its sample, this clonotype was seen many times. V gene TRBV4-3 combines with J gene TRBJ1-5; D perhaps matches TRBD1 (5 bases). Deletions cut 1 base from V and 6 bases from J, with 10 bases between. Germline CDR1 is LGHNA and CDR2 is YSLEER. The CDR3 spans 14 residues. CDR3 residues: CASSQGRGVQPQHF. CDR3 in DNA: TGCGCCAGCAGCCAAGGACGAGGGGTTCAGCCCCAGCATTTT.

This clonotype counts as medium-sized. This rearrangement joins TRBV4-3 to TRBJ1-4; D is ambiguous. Germline assignment: CDR1 LGHNA and CDR2 YSLEER. Trimming cost V 0 bases and J 4 bases, with 12 bases left between them. The CDR3 is made up of 16 amino acids. The CDR3 reads CASSQDWPENNEKLFF. The CDR3, as DNA: TGCGCCAGCAGCCAAGATTGGCCAGAGAATAATGAAAAACTGTTTTTT.

This clonotype is classed as medium-sized (0.01 to 0.1%). V usage is TRBV7-2 and J usage is TRBJ2-1; 12 bases match TRBD2. The V and J ends lost 3 bases and 9 bases, in that order; junction bases with no gene match: 6. The CDR3 has 15 residues. Germline CDR1 reads SGHTA; CDR2 reads FQGNSA. CDR3 sequence (DNA): TGTGCCAGCAGCTTTGCTAGCGGGGGGGCCGGTGAGCAGTTCTTC. It is translated as CASSFASGGAGEQFF.

By share of the sample, this clonotype is medium-sized. CDR3 sequence reads: CASSQLRGSLYGYTF. The CDR3 region has the DNA TGCGCCAGCAGCCAATTAAGAGGGTCCCTCTATGGCTACACCTTC. V and J are TRBV4-1 and TRBJ1-2; D gene uncertain. The CDR3 consists of 15 residues. Trimming stripped 2 bases from V and 4 bases from J, with 14 bases between. Germline loops: CDR1 MGHRA, CDR2 YSYEKL.

This clonotype was seen only a few times. The chain carries TRBV30 and TRBJ1-2; 7 positions agree with TRBD1. The CDR3 has 13 amino acids. Germline CDR1 is GTSNPN and CDR2 is SVGIG (reference sequence). V gave up 6 bases and J gave up 2 bases; unmatched junction bases: 6. The CDR3 DNA reads TGTGCCTGTGACAGGGTTGGGAACTATGGCTACACCTTC. It encodes CACDRVGNYGYTF.

With regard to this clonotype: A read error may explain this, as a much larger clone is one base away. V usage is TRBV20-1 and J usage is TRBJ2-7; TRBD2 matches at 8 bases. CDR1 is DFQATT, CDR2 SNEGSKA, per germline (reference sequence). With 0 bases clipped from V and 7 bases from J, the junction kept 2 bases outside the gene matches. CDR3 length: 12 residues. The CDR3 loop reads CSARDRGGEQYF. The DNA of the CDR3 is TGCAGTGCTAGAGACCGGGGGGGAGAGCAGTACTTC.

The chain has TRBV27 and TRBJ2-2; D not certain. The CDR3 runs to 14 residues. Trimming removed 3 bases at V and 1 base at J, with 6 bases between. Germline V CDR1 and CDR2: MNHEY, SMNVEV (reference sequence). Written as DNA, the CDR3 is TGTGCCAGCAGTTTTGTAGGGAACACCGGGGAGCTGTTTTTT. It specifies CASSFVGNTGELFF.

The J gene is TRBJ1-2, the V gene TRBV4-3; a weak D match, TRBD1 (5 bases). The CDR3 runs to 15 residues. The germline gives CDR1 LGHNA, CDR2 YSLEER. The V gene lost 1 base and the J gene lost 0 bases, with 9 bases spanning the gap. The CDR3 nucleotides read TGCGCCAGCAGCCAAGGGTCAGGGACTAACTATGGCTACACCTTC. It encodes CASSQGSGTNYGYTF.

Relative to its sample, this clonotype is medium-sized (0.01 to 0.1%). The chain uses TRBV4-3 and TRBJ2-2; unclear D gene. The CDR3 consists of 16 residues. V lost 0 bases and J 6 bases, leaving 14 bases between the germline ends. The V gene's germline CDR1 is LGHNA and CDR2 YSLEER. The CDR3 sequence is CASSQDYMSWSGELFF. Here the CDR3 DNA reads TGCGCCAGCAGCCAAGATTATATGTCCTGGTCCGGGGAGCTGTTTTTT.

This clonotype appeared many times. The chain recombines TRBV12-3 or TRBV12-4 with TRBJ1-1; possible D gene TRBD1, 5 bases. Trimming took off 1 base at V and 5 bases at J, with 11 bases between the two ends. The CDR3 has 14 residues. CDR3 DNA: TGTGCCAGCAGTTTAGGGGGCAGGGTGACTGAAGCTTTCTTT. It codes for CASSLGGRVTEAFF.

This clonotype was detected ten times or more. The gene calls are TRBV19 and TRBJ2-7, with D perhaps matching TRBD1 (8 bases). This CDR3 spans 15 amino acids. In germline, CDR1 is LNHDA, CDR2 SQIVND (reference sequence). V gave up 4 bases and J gave up 1 base, with 14 bases separating them. The CDR3: CASSTGQGLSYEQYF. The CDR3 DNA sequence: TGTGCCAGTAGTACAGGACAGGGACTATCCTACGAGCAGTACTTC.

V and J are TRBV4-3 and TRBJ2-4, with D perhaps TRBD1 (5 bases). This CDR3 comprises 13 residues. The germline gives CDR1 LGHNA, CDR2 YSLEER. CDR3 amino acids: CAGSGSQGNIQYF. As DNA, the CDR3 is TGCGCAGGCAGTGGGTCGCAGGGAAACATTCAGTACTTC.

This clonotype was observed at least ten times. The genes are TRBV27 and TRBJ2-5; 8 bases map to TRBD1. Germline CDR1 and CDR2: MNHEY and SMNVEV (reference sequence). The CDR3 consists of 16 residues. The ends lost 5 bases at V and 6 bases at J; junction bases unmatched: 14. CDR3 sequence: CASSPNRGNTRKTQYF. The CDR3, as DNA: TGTGCCAGCAGTCCGAACAGGGGGAATACGAGGAAGACCCAGTACTTC.

This clonotype showed up many times. The chain uses TRBV2 and TRBJ2-7; either TRBD1 or TRBD2 may fit D (6 bases each). V was pared by 7 bases and J by 3 bases, with 19 bases between. CDR3 length: 15 residues. Germline V gives CDR1 SNHLY, CDR2 FYNNEI. CDR3 DNA: TGTGCCAGCACCGAAGGGGCGGGACACATCTACGAGCAGTACTTC. This gives the protein CASTEGAGHIYEQYF.

V gene TRBV30 combines with J gene TRBJ2-2; D gene unclear. V lost 0 bases and J lost 0, with 11 bases in between. The CDR3 is 16 amino acids. Germline V gene data show CDR1 as GTSNPN and CDR2 as SVGIG (reference sequence). The CDR3 loop is CAWSVQYTSNTGELFF. As DNA, the CDR3 is TGTGCCTGGAGTGTACAGTATACTTCGAACACCGGGGAGCTGTTTTTT.

As regards this clonotype: One junction end does not reproduce the germline sequence, and a read error may be involved. The rearrangement joins TRBV4-3 to TRBJ1-3, with 7 bases identical to TRBD1. CDR1 and CDR2 from the germline V gene are LGHNA and YSLEER. This CDR3 spans 15 amino acids. The chain's CDR3 is CASSPDRDSGSTIYF. CDR3 in DNA: TGCGCCAGCAGTCCAGACAGGGACTCTGGAAGCACCATATATTTT.

By its share, this clonotype is medium-sized. The chain combines TRBV27 with TRBJ1-1; D gene uncertain. The V end was cut by 1 base, the J end by 6 bases, with 12 bases between. The CDR3 runs 14 residues. Germline V gives CDR1 MNHEY, CDR2 SMNVEV (reference sequence). CDR3 in amino acids: CASSLYVSGAEAFF. The CDR3 DNA follows: TGTGCCAGCAGTTTATATGTCTCCGGGGCTGAAGCTTTCTTT.

V gene TRBV4-1 combines with J gene TRBJ1-4; D unresolved. Trimming stripped 0 bases from V and 8 bases from J, with 10 bases between. The V gene's germline CDR1 is MGHRA and CDR2 YSYEKL. The CDR3 has 14 amino acids. CDR3 in DNA: TGCGCCAGCAGCCAAGATACAAGACCGGAAAAACTGTTTTTT. Encoded protein: CASSQDTRPEKLFF.

This clonotype is labeled medium-sized (0.01 to 0.1%). The chain recombines TRBV10-1 with TRBJ2-3; D remains unclear. The CDR3 is made up of 13 amino acids. The germline V and J ends were trimmed by 4 bases and 2 bases, with 7 bases remaining between them. Germline assignment: CDR1 WNHNN and CDR2 SYGVQD (reference sequence). The CDR3 here is CASSGPSTDTQYF. The CDR3 nucleotides are TGCGCCAGCAGTGGGCCCTCCACAGATACGCAGTATTTT.

This clonotype came up many times. J is TRBJ2-1 and V is TRBV4-3; 7 positions match TRBD2. Germline lookup yields CDR1 LGHNA and CDR2 YSLEER. This CDR3 contains 12 residues. V shed 4 bases and J 7 bases; nucleotides not matched to a gene: 1. The chain's CDR3 is CASSPGGNEQFF. CDR3 in DNA: TGCGCCAGCAGCCCCGGGGGGAATGAGCAGTTCTTC.

This clonotype is judged medium-sized (0.01 to 0.1%). The chain uses TRBV28 and TRBJ2-7, with D uncertain. Germline CDR1 reads MDHEN; CDR2 reads SYDVKM. Trimming took 3 bases from V and 6 from J, leaving 18 bases between them. The CDR3 sequence is 15 residues long. For the CDR3, the DNA is TGTGCCAGCAGTTTGAGCACATTCCTTAGGTCCGAGCAGTACTTC. This codes for CASSLSTFLRSEQYF.

This clonotype was counted ten times or more. V and J are TRBV27 and TRBJ2-1, with 8 bases identical to TRBD2. The CDR3 extends over 14 amino acids. Germline CDR1 reads MNHEY; CDR2 reads SMNVEV (reference sequence). V lost 7 bases and J lost 0; bases outside the gene matches: 2. CDR3 sequence: CASTAGGSYNEQFF. Here the CDR3 DNA reads TGTGCCAGCACGGCGGGGGGCTCCTACAATGAGCAGTTCTTC.

By frequency in the sample, this clonotype is medium-sized. The gene calls are TRBV27 and TRBJ1-1; D is unclear. CDR1 is MNHEY and CDR2 is SMNVEV in the germline V gene (reference sequence). With 0 bases removed from V and 4 bases from J, the gap between germline ends came to 6 bases. The CDR3 has 13 amino acids. CDR3 in DNA: TGTGCCAGCAGTTTATCACGACGCACTGAAGCTTTCTTT. Translating gives CASSLSRRTEAFF.

For this clonotype: A much larger clone differs from this one at a single base, so this may be a read error. The gene calls are TRBV29-1 and TRBJ2-1; TRBD2 agrees at 7 bases. Per the germline V gene, CDR1 is SQVTM and CDR2 is ANQGSEA. This CDR3 comprises 14 residues. For the CDR3, the DNA is TGCAGCGTTCTGATCGGGGACTACTACAATGAGCAGTCCTTC. This encodes CSVLIGDYYNEQSF.